This note documents a single T cell receptor beta chain sequence. Its antigen is not known. Barcoded TCR alpha and TCR beta cDNA libraries with UMIs came from 5'RACE using constant-segment primers. TCRdb redid the calling of the 5' RACE reads with MiXCR, one entry per CDR3 protein. The profile shows under 200,000 distinct CDR3 sequences, 25% to 40% of them singletons. This record comes from a study of T-cell memory formation after mild COVID-19. Study summary: TCR clusters were largely donor specific.

Overall study findings and caveats: Memory sampled before infection contained some responding clones, suggesting cross-reactive memory joined. Whether second-wave clones peaking at day 37 were SARS-CoV-2 specific went unconfirmed.

CDR1 and CDR2 (germline): SEHNR, FQNEAQ (reference sequence). The CDR3 is 11 residues long. The V gene lost 1 base and the J gene lost 8 bases, with 5 bases spanning the gap. The chain links TRBV7-9 to TRBJ1-2; D is ambiguous. Sequencing was carried out using PBMCs or a T cell subset sorted from them (not recorded which). The sequence came from an adult woman who had mild COVID-19 (a few samples of this study predate the infection). Cell type and time point are not known. The CDR3 is CASSLVSGYTF. The CDR3 DNA sequence: TGTGCCAGCAGCTTAGTATCGGGCTACACCTTC. Filled out from reference TRBV7-9 and TRBJ1-2, the complete variable domain reads DTGVSQNPRHKITKRGQNVTFRCDPISEHNRLYWYRQTLGQGPEFLTYFQNEAQLEKSRLLSDRFSAERPKGSFSTLEIQRTEQGDSAMYLCASSLVSGYTFGSGTRLTVV.